This paragraph reports one TCR beta chain. Antigen unknown. The data derive from a study of identifying expanded T cells in peripheral blood. Overall study results and limits: Variance in clone template counts between approximately 2-week samples significantly increased with total template count across all healthy donors.

The germline V gene has CDR1 SNHLY and CDR2 FYNNEI. Trimming cost V 7 bases and J 2 bases; bases outside gene matches: 6. The CDR3 has 16 residues. Data came from immunoSEQ multiplex PCR; TCRdb stores just in-frame clones and leaves some out. Among approximately 91,000 clones listed, 88% were seen once. No infections or other immune events were documented during collection. This clonotype was sampled from a person aged 18 to 70 in good health. The chain recombines TRBV2 with TRBJ2-6; TRBD1 aligns across 9 bases. Sequencing was done on a sample of blood. The CDR3 here is CASKRTGVTGANVLTF. The CDR3, as DNA: TGTGCCAGCAAAAGGACAGGGGTCACTGGGGCCAACGTCCTGACTTTC. The full variable domain, rest sourced from reference TRBV2 and TRBJ2-6, is EPEVTQTPSHQVTQMGQEVILRCVPISNHLYFYWYRQILGQKVEFLVSFYNNEISEKSEIFDDQFSVERPDGSNFTLKIRSTKLEDSAMYFCASKRTGVTGANVLTFGAGSRLTVL.